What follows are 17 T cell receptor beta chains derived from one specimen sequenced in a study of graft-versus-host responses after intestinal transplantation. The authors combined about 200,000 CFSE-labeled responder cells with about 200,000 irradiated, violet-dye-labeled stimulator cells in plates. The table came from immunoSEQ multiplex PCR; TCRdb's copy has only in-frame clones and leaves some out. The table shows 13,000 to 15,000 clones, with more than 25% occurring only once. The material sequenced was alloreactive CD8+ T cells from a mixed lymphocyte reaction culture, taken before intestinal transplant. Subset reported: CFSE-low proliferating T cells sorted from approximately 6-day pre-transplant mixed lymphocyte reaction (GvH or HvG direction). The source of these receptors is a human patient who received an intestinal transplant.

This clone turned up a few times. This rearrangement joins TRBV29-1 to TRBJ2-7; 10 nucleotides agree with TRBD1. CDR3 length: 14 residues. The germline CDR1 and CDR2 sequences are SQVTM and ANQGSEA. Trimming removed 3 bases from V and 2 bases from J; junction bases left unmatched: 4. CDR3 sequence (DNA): TGCAGCGTTGAGGCCGGACAGGGGGCCTACGAGCAGTACTTC. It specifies CSVEAGQGAYEQYF.

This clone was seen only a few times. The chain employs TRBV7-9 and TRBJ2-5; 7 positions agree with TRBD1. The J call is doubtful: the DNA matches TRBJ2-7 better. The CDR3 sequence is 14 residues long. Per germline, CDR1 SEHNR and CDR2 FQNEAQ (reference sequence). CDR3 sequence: CASSPWDRNYEQYF. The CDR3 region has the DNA TGTGCCAGCAGCCCCTGGGACAGAAACTACGAGCAGTACTTC.

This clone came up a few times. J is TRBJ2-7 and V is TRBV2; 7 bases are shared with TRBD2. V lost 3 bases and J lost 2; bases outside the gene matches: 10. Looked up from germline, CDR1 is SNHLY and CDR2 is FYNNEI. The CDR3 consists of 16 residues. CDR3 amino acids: CASSDSQRGQPYEQYF. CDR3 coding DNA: TGTGCCAGCAGTGATTCCCAGCGGGGCCAACCCTACGAGCAGTACTTC. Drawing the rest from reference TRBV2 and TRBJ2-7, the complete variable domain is EPEVTQTPSHQVTQMGQEVILRCVPISNHLYFYWYRQILGQKVEFLVSFYNNEISEKSEIFDDQFSVERPDGSNFTLKIRSTKLEDSAMYFCASSDSQRGQPYEQYFGPGTRLTVT.

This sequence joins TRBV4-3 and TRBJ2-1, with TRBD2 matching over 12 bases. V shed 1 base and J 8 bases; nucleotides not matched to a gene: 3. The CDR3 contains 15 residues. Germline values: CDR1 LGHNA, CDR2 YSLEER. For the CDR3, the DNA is TGCGCCAGCAGCCAAGGGACTAGCGGGGCCGATGAGCAGTTCTTC. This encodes CASSQGTSGADEQFF.

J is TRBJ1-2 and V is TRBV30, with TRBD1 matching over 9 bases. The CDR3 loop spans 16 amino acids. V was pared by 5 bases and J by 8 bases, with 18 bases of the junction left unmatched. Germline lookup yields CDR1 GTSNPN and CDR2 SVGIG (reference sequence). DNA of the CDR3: TGTGCCTGGTCCGATGAGGTTAGGGACAGGGTCGACGGCTACACCTTC. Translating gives CAWSDEVRDRVDGYTF.

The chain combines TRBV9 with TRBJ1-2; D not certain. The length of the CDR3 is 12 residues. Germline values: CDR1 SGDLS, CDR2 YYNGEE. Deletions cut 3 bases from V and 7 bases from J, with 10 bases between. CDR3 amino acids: CASSGVRSGYTF. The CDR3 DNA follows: TGTGCCAGCAGCGGAGTAAGATCTGGCTACACCTTC.

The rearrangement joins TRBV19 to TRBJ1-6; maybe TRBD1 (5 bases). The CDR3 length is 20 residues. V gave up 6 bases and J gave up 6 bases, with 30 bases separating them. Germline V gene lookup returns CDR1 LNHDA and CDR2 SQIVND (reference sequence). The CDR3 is CASSLFATKSTATPNSPLHF. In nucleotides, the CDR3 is TGTGCCAGTAGCCTATTTGCCACAAAATCGACAGCCACTCCTAATTCACCCCTCCACTTT.

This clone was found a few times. CDR3 protein: CSVDQDTTDTQYF. In DNA, the CDR3 is TGCAGCGTCGACCAGGACACCACAGATACGCAGTATTTT. The rearrangement links TRBV29-1 to TRBJ2-3; perhaps TRBD1 as D (5 bases). Trimming took 6 bases from V and 2 from J, leaving 12 bases between them. The CDR3 has 13 amino acids. Germline V gene sequence: CDR1 SQVTM, CDR2 ANQGSEA.

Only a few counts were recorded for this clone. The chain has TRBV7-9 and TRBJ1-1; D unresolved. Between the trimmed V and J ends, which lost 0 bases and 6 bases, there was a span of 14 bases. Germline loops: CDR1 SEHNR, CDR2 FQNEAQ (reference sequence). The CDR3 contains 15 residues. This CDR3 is CASSLAPSVRAEAFF. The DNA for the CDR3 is TGTGCCAGCAGCTTAGCGCCCTCCGTGCGCGCTGAAGCTTTCTTT. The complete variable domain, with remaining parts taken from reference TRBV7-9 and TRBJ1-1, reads DTGVSQNPRHKITKRGQNVTFRCDPISEHNRLYWYRQTLGQGPEFLTYFQNEAQLEKSRLLSDRFSAERPKGSFSTLEIQRTEQGDSAMYLCASSLAPSVRAEAFFGQGTRLTVV.

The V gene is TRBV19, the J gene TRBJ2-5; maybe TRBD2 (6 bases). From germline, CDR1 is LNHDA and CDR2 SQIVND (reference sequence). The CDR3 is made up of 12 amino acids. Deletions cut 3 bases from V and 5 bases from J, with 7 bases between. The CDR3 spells CASSMLAETQYF. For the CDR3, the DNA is TGTGCCAGTAGTATGCTAGCGGAGACCCAGTACTTC.

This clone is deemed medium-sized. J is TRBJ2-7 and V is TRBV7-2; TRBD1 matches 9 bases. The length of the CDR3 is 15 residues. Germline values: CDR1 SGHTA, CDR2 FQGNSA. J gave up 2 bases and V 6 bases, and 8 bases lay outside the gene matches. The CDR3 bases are TGTGCCAGCAGTACAGGGGGCGGGGTGGCCTACGAGCAGTACTTC. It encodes CASSTGGGVAYEQYF. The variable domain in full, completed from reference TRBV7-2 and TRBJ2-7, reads GAGVSQSPSNKVTEKGKDVELRCDPISGHTALYWYRQSLGQGLEFLIYFQGNSAPDKSGLPSDRFSAERTGGSVSTLTIQRTQQEDSAVYLCASSTGGGVAYEQYFGPGTRLTVT.

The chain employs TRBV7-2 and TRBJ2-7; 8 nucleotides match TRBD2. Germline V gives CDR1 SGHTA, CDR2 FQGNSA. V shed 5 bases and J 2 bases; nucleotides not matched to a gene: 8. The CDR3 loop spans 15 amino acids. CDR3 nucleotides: TGTGCCAGCAGCCCTCTGGGGCGGGGGGCCTACGAGCAGTACTTC. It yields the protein CASSPLGRGAYEQYF.

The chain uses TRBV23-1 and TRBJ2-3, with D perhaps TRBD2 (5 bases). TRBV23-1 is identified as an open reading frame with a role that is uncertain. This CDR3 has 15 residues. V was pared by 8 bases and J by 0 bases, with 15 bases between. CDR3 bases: TGCGCCAGCGCTCCACTAGAACCTAGCACAGATACGCAGTATTTT. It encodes CASAPLEPSTDTQYF.

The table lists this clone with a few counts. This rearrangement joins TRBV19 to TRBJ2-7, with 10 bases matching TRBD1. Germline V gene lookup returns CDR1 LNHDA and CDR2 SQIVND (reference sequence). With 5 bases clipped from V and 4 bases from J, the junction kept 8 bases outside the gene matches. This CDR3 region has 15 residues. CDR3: CASSPRDRGGYEQYF. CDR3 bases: TGTGCCAGTAGTCCCCGGGACAGGGGAGGTTACGAGCAGTACTTC.

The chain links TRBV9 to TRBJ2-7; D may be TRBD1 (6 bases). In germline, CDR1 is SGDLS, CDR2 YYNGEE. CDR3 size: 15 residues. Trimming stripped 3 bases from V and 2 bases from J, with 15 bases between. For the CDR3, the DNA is TGTGCCAGCAGCGCCCCCGGGACACTTACCTACGAGCAGTACTTC. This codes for CASSAPGTLTYEQYF.

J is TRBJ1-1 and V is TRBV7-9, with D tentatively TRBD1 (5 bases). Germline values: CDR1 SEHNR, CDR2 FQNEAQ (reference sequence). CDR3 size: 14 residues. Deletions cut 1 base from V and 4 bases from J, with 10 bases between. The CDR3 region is CASSLDRRSTEAFF. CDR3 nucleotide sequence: TGTGCCAGCAGCTTAGACAGGCGGAGCACTGAAGCTTTCTTT.

In nucleotides, the CDR3 is TGCAGCGTTGAAGATTCCAGGGCTTTCTTT. Its protein is CSVEDSRAFF. The chain has TRBV29-1 and TRBJ1-1; D not resolved. V was cut by 0 bases and J by 11 bases, with 7 bases left in between. The CDR3 extends over 10 amino acids. Germline V lookup: CDR1 SQVTM, CDR2 ANQGSEA.